The rows below give T cell receptor beta chains drawn from one sample of a study of PD-1 blockade in mismatch repair-deficient tumors. Only in-frame clones appear in the TCRdb table, and some are missing; sequencing was by immunoSEQ multiplex PCR. The sample comprises some 97,000 clones, 65% to 85% of which are singletons, and approximately 6.5% rests with the top ten. Sequenced material: peripheral blood, taken 36 weeks after starting pembrolizumab. The receptors stem from an adult with mismatch repair-deficient cancer. Each CDR3 is given with its conserved first and last residue. Each record gives: clone size, D gene, J gene, V gene, CDR3 DNA, CDR3 protein. The D gene is left open where the match is weak. Not all rows give a size; the values are once, few, many and, for expanded clones, a class.

.	.	TRBJ1-2	TRBV7-3	TGTGCCATCCGAACCCCATATGGCTACACCTTC	CAIRTPYGYTF
.	.	TRBJ1-1	TRBV4-2	TGTGCCAGCAGCCAAGATAGAGGGTTTGGGTCTGAAGCTTTCTTT	CASSQDRGFGSEAFF
.	.	TRBJ2-7	TRBV19	TGTGCCAGTACGGATCTCGGCGAGCAGTACTTC	CASTDLGEQYF
.	TRBD2	TRBJ2-1	TRBV6-5	TGTGCCAGCAGTAGCGGGATCCGGGGAAATGAGCAGTTCTTC	CASSSGIRGNEQFF
.	.	TRBJ2-1	TRBV6-5	TGTGCCAGCAGTCCCGGGGATAGCGGCTACAATGAGCAGTTCTTC	CASSPGDSGYNEQFF
.	.	TRBJ2-7	TRBV30	TGTGCCTGGAGTAATCGGGAGAGAAGCGAGCAGTACTTC	CAWSNRERSEQYF
.	.	TRBJ1-1	TRBV18	TGTGCCAGCTCACTGGCGGTGAACACTGAAGCTTTCTTT	CASSLAVNTEAFF
.	.	TRBJ2-5	TRBV11-3	TGTGCCAGCAGCTTAGGCCGGGAGACCCAGTACTTC	CASSLGRETQYF
once	TRBD2	TRBJ2-1	TRBV2	TGTGCCAGCAAGAAAGAGACTAGCGGGAGTTTTGAGCAGTTCTTC	CASKKETSGSFEQFF
.	TRBD1	TRBJ1-5	TRBV2	TGTGCCAGCAAGAAGACAGGGGAATATCAGCCCCAGCATTTT	CASKKTGEYQPQHF
.	.	TRBJ2-6	TRBV2	TGTGCCAGCTCACGGAACCCGGGGGGGGCCAACGTCCTGACTTTC	CASSRNPGGANVLTF
few	.	TRBJ2-3	TRBV29-1	TGCAGCGCCCACCCGATGACAGCGAGCACAGATACGCAGTATTTT	CSAHPMTASTDTQYF
.	TRBD1	TRBJ1-2	TRBV19	TGTGCCAGTAGTCCGGACAGGGGGGAAGGCTACACCTTC	CASSPDRGEGYTF
.	.	TRBJ2-3	TRBV6-5	TGTGCCAGCAGTTACGGTACAGGCTCTAGCACAGATACGCAGTATTTT	CASSYGTGSSTDTQYF
few	TRBD1	TRBJ2-7	TRBV27	TGTGCCAGCGGACCTCAAGGACAGGGATTCTTC	CASGPQGQGFF
.	.	TRBJ1-2	TRBV6-6	TGTGCCAGCAGTTACTCGGGAGGGGATGGCTACACCTTC	CASSYSGGDGYTF
once	.	TRBJ1-3	TRBV29-1	TGCAGCGTTGGGGGTTCTGAGGAAAACACCATATATTTT	CSVGGSEENTIYF
.	.	TRBJ2-2	TRBV18	TGTGCCAGCTCACCACTTGAACTAGCGAACACCGGGGAGCTGTTTTTT	CASSPLELANTGELFF